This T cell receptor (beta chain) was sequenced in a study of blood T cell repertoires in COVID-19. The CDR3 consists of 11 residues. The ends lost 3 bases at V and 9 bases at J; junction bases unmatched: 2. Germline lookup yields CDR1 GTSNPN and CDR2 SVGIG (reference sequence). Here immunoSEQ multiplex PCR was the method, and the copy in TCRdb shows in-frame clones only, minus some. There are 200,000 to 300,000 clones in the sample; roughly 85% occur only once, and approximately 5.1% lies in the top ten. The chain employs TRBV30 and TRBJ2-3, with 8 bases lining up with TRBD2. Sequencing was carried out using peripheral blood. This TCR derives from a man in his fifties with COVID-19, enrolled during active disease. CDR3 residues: CAWRGGGTQYF. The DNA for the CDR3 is TGTGCCTGGAGGGGCGGGGGGACGCAGTATTTT.